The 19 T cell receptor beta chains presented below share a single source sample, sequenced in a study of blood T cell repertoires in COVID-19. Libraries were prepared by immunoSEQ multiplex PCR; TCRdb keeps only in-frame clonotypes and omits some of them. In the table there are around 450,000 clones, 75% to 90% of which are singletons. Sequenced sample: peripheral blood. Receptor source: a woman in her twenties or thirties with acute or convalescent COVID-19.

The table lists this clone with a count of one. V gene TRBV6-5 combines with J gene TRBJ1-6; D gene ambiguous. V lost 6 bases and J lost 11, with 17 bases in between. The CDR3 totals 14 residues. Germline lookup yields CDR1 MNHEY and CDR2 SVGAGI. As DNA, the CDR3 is TGTGCCAGCAGCCGCCGAACTATGGGAGCACCCCTCCACTTT. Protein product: CASSRRTMGAPLHF.

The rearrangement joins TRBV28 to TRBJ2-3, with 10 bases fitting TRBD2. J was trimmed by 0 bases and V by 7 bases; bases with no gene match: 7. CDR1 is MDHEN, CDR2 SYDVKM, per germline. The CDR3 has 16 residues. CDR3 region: CASTSGLAISTDTQYF. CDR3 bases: TGTGCCAGCACCTCGGGACTAGCGATCAGCACAGATACGCAGTATTTT.

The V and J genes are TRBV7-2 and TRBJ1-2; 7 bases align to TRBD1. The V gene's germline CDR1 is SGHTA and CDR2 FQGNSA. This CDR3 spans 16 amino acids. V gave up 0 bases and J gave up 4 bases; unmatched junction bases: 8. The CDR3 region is CASSLAGTGAGYGYTF. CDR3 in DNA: TGTGCCAGCAGCTTAGCGGGTACAGGGGCAGGCTATGGCTACACCTTC.

CDR3 loop: CASSLGGPGANTEAFF. CDR3 in DNA: TGTGCCAGCAGCTTAGGGGGCCCCGGGGCGAACACTGAAGCTTTCTTT. The J gene is TRBJ1-1, the V gene TRBV5-4, with 7 bases identical to TRBD1. CDR3 size: 16 residues. V lost 2 bases and J lost 1; bases outside the gene matches: 8. Germline V gene data show CDR1 as SGHNT and CDR2 as YYREEE (reference sequence).

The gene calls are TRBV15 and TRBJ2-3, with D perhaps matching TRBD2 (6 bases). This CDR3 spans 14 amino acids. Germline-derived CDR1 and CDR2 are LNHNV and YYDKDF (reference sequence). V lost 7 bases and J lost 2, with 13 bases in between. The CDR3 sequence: CATKAGKNTDTQYF. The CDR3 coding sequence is TGTGCCACCAAGGCGGGGAAAAACACAGATACGCAGTATTTT.

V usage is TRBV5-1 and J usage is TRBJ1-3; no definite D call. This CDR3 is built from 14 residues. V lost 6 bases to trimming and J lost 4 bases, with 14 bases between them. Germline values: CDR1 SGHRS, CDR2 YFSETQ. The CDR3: CASTTDSDGNTIYF. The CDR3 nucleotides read TGCGCCAGCACAACTGATAGCGACGGAAACACCATATATTTT.

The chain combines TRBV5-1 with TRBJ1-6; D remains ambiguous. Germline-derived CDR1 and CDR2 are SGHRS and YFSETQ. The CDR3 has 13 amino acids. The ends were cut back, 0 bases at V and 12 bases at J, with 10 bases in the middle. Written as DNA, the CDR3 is TGCGCCAGCAGCTTGGACAGTCACGAACCCCTCCACTTT. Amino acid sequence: CASSLDSHEPLHF.

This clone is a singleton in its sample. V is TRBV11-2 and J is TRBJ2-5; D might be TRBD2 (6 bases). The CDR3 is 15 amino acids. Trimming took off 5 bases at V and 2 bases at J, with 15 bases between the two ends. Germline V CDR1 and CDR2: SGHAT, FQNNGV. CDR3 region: CASSLGGRQQETQYF. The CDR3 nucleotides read TGTGCCAGCAGCCTGGGGGGACGGCAACAAGAGACCCAGTACTTC.

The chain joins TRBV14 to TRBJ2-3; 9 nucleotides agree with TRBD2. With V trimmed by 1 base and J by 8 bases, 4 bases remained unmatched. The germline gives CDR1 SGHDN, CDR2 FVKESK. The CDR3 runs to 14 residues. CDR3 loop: CASSQGGGAGTQYF. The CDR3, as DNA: TGTGCCAGCAGCCAAGGCGGGGGGGCCGGTACGCAGTATTTT.

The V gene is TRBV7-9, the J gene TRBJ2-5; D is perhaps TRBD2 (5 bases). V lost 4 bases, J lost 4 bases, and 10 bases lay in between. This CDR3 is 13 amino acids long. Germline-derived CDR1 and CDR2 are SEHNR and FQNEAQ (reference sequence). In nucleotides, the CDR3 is TGTGCCAGCAGCTCCTGGACTCGAGAGACCCAGTACTTC. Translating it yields CASSSWTRETQYF.

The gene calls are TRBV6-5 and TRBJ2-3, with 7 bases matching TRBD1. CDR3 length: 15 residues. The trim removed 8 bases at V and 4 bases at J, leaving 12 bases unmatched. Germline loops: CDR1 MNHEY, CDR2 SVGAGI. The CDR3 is CASQRQRQGPDTQYF. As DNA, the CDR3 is TGTGCCAGCCAACGCCAAAGACAGGGACCAGATACGCAGTATTTT.

CDR3: CASSRGKGAVYEQYF. In DNA, the CDR3 is TGTGCCAGCAGCCGGGGGAAGGGGGCAGTCTACGAGCAGTACTTC. The rearrangement links TRBV11-1 to TRBJ2-7; weak D call: TRBD1 (7 bases). The V end was cut by 5 bases, the J end by 3 bases, with 17 bases between. Germline values: CDR1 SGHAT, CDR2 FQDESV (reference sequence). There are 15 residues in the CDR3.

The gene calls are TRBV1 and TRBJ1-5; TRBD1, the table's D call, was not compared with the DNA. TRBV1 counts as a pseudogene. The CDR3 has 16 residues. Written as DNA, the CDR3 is TGCACCAGCAGCCAAGGGTCTTGGGCAGCTTATCAGCCCCAGCATTTT. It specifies CTSSQGSWAAYQPQHF.

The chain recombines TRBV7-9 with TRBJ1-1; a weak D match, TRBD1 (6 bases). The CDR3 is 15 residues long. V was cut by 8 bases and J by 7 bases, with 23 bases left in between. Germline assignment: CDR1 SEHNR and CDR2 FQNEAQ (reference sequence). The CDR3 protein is CASLGMTGTPREAFF. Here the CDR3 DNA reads TGTGCCAGCTTGGGGATGACAGGCACCCCTCGTGAAGCTTTCTTT.

CDR3 sequence reads: CASSTRVADTQYF. CDR3 sequence (DNA): TGTGCCAGCAGTACCAGGGTTGCAGATACGCAGTATTTT. This chain uses TRBV27 with TRBJ2-3, with TRBD1 as a possible D gene (5 bases). This CDR3 is 13 amino acids long. Trimming pared 5 bases from V and 4 bases from J, leaving 10 bases between. Looked up from germline, CDR1 is MNHEY and CDR2 is SMNVEV (reference sequence).

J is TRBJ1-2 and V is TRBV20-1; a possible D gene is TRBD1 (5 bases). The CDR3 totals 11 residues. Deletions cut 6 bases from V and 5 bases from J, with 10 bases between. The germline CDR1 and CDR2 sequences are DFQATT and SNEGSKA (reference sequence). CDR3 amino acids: CSAARDYGYTF. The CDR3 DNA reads TGCAGTGCCGCCAGGGATTATGGCTACACCTTC.

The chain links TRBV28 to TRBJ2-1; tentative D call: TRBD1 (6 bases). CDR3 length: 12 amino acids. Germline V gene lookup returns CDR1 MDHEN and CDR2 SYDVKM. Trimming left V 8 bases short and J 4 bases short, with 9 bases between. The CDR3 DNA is TGTGCCAGCGCAGACAGGTACAATGAGCAGTTCTTC. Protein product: CASADRYNEQFF.

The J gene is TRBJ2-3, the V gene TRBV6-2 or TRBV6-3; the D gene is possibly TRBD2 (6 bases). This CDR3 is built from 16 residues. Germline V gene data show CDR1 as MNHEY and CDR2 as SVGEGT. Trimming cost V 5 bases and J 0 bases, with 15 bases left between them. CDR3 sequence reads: CASSQRRGPSTDTQYF. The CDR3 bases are TGTGCCAGCAGTCAAAGGAGGGGCCCTAGCACAGATACGCAGTATTTT.

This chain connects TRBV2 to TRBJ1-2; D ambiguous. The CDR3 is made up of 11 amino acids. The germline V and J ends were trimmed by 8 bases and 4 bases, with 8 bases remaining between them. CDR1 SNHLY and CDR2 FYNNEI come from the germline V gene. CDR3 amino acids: CASFNLYGYTF. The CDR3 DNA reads TGTGCCAGCTTTAATCTCTATGGCTACACCTTC.